Below, 7 T cell receptor beta chains from the same sample are listed, as sequenced in a study of T cells in Graves' hyperthyroidism and ophthalmopathy. Researchers amplified the TCR beta CDR3 regions from RNA transcripts. First-round RT-PCR with HTBI primers amplified the TCR CDR3 region. TCRdb re-called the multiplex PCR reads through MiXCR, storing one row per CDR3 protein. The sample yields about 570,000 distinct CDR3 sequences, 46% seen once. Sequenced sample: peripheral blood or thyroid tissue (not recorded which). The receptors shown here come from an adult woman with Graves' disease, either hyperthyroidism or ophthalmopathy (not recorded which).

This clonotype was detected ten times or more. The chain is built from TRBV20-1 and TRBJ1-6; D gene unclear. This CDR3 spans 16 amino acids. The V and J ends lost 0 bases and 7 bases respectively, with 16 bases between them. Germline V gives CDR1 DFQATT, CDR2 SNEGSKA (reference sequence). The CDR3 sequence is CSARDKRIGLNSPLHF. CDR3 nucleotide sequence: TGCAGTGCTAGAGATAAGAGGATCGGATTGAATTCACCCCTCCACTTT.

This clonotype was counted at least ten times. The chain links TRBV7-9 to TRBJ2-7; maybe TRBD1 (5 bases). This CDR3 is built from 13 residues. The V end was cut by 8 bases, the J end by 5 bases, with 16 bases between. Germline V lookup: CDR1 SEHNR, CDR2 FQNEAQ (reference sequence). The CDR3 sequence is CASSMGPVDEQYF. CDR3 DNA: TGTGCCAGCTCAATGGGGCCTGTAGACGAGCAGTACTTC.

The chain links TRBV20-1 to TRBJ1-2; no reliable D call. The CDR3 spans 8 residues. Trimming removed 7 bases at V and 4 bases at J, with 1 base between. Per the germline V gene, CDR1 is DFQATT and CDR2 is SNEGSKA (reference sequence). The CDR3 DNA reads as TGCAGTGGCTATGGCTACACCTTC. This encodes CSGYGYTF.

This clonotype has ten or more counts. The chain is built from TRBV5-5 and TRBJ2-7; TRBD1 agrees at 8 bases. V gave up 4 bases and J gave up 1 base; unmatched junction bases: 13. This CDR3 region has 17 residues. CDR1 and CDR2 from the germline V gene are SGHKS and YYEKEE (reference sequence). The CDR3 region is CASSLRRGQGFSYEQYF. The CDR3 DNA sequence: TGTGCCAGCAGCCTACGTCGAGGACAGGGTTTTTCCTACGAGCAGTACTTC.

The J gene is TRBJ1-2, the V gene TRBV20-1; possible D gene TRBD1, 5 bases. Germline V lookup: CDR1 DFQATT, CDR2 SNEGSKA (reference sequence). V lost 7 bases, J lost 4 bases, and 19 bases lay in between. The CDR3 has 14 residues. The CDR3 sequence is CSGQNRRVGYGYTF. The CDR3 DNA is TGCAGTGGCCAGAACCGCAGGGTCGGCTATGGCTACACCTTC.

This clonotype was recorded a few times. CDR3 nucleotide sequence: TGTGCCAGCAGCTCGACGTATAAGCAGGCCTACGAGCAGTACTTC. Its translation: CASSSTYKQAYEQYF. The V call is TRBV7-9, the J call TRBJ2-7, with D unclear. V was pared by 4 bases and J by 2 bases, with 15 bases between. CDR1 SEHNR and CDR2 FQNEAQ come from the germline V gene (reference sequence). This CDR3 contains 15 residues.

The V call is TRBV25-1, the J call TRBJ1-2, with TRBD1 matching over 7 bases. Trimming removed 4 bases from V and 5 bases from J; junction bases left unmatched: 7. This CDR3 is built from 14 residues. Germline values: CDR1 MGHDK, CDR2 SYGVNS. The CDR3 reads CASSARGTAYGYTF. CDR3 bases: TGTGCCAGCAGTGCCCGAGGGACAGCTTATGGCTACACCTTC.